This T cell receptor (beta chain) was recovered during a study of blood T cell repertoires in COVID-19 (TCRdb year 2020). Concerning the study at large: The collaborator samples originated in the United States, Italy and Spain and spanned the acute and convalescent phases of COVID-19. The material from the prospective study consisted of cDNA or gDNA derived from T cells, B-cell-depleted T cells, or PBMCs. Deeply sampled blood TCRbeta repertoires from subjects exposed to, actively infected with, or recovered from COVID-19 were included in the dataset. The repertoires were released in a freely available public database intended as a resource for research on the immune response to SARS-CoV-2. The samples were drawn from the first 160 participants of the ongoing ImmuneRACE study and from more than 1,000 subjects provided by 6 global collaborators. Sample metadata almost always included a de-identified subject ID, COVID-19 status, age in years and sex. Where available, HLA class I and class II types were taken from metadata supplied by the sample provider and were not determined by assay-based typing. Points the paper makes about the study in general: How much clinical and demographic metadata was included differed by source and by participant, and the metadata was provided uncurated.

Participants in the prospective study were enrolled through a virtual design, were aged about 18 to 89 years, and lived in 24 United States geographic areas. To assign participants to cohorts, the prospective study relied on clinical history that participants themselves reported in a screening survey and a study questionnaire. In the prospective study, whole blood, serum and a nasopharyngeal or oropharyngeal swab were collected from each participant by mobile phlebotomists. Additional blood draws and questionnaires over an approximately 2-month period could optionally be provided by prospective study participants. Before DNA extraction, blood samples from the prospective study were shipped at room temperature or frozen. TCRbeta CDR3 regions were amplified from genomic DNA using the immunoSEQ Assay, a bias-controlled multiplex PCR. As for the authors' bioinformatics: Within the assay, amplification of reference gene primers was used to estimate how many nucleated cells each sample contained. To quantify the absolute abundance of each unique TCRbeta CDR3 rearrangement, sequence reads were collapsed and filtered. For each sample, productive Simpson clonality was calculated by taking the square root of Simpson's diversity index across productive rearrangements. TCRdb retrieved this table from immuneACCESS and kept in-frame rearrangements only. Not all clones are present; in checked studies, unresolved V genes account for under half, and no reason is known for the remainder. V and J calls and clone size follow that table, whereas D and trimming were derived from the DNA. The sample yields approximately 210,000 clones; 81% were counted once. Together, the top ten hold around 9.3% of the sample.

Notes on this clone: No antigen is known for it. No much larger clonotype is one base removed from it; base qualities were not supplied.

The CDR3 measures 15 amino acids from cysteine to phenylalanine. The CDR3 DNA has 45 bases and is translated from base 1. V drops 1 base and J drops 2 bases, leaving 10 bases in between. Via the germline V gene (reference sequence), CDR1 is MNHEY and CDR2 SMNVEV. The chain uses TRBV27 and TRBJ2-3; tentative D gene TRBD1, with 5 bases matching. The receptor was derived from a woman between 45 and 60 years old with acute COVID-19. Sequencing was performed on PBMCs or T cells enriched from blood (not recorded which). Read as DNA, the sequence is TGTGCCAGCAGTTTATGGGGCAGGCCCACAGATACGCAGTATTTT. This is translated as CASSLWGRPTDTQYF.